The rows below give T cell receptor beta chains drawn from one sample of a study of T cell responses to AZD1222 COVID-19 vaccine. TCRdb's table, derived via immunoSEQ multiplex PCR, lists solely in-frame clones and lacks some. The data contain roughly 100,000 clones, roughly 90% of them singletons. The sample here was peripheral blood, taken on day 0 of AZD1222 vaccination. The receptor source for this set is an adult in good health. The CDR3 runs from the conserved cysteine through the conserved F or W. The D gene is left open where the match is weak.

d_call	v_call	j_call	cdr3_length	cdr3_nt	cdr3_aa
-	TRBV5-1	TRBJ1-6	14	TGCGCCAGCAGCCCACAAATAGAGAATTCACCCCTCCACTTT	CASSPQIENSPLHF
TRBD1	TRBV7-2	TRBJ2-7	14	TGTGCCAGCAGCCCCGCCAGGGGGTCCTACGAGCAGTACTTC	CASSPARGSYEQYF
-	TRBV10-2	TRBJ2-6	16	TGCGCCAGCAGCCGGGGCGGGCCCGCTGGGGCCAACGTCCTGACTTTC	CASSRGGPAGANVLTF
TRBD2	TRBV7-2	TRBJ2-7	14	TGTGCCAGCAGCTTCCTTAGCGGGAGCAACGAGCAGTACTTC	CASSFLSGSNEQYF
-	TRBV4-2	TRBJ1-1	17	TGTGCCAGCAGCCAAGGGGCAGGGCTCATATCCCCAGCTGAAGCTTTCTTT	CASSQGAGLISPAEAFF
-	TRBV3-1/TRBV3-2	TRBJ1-5	13	TGTGCCAGCAGTTCAGGGTTCAATCAGCCCCAGCATTTT	CASSSGFNQPQHF
-	TRBV19	TRBJ1-1	14	TGTGCCAGTAGGCACCAGGGGAGGGGAACTGAAGCTTTCTTT	CASRHQGRGTEAFF
-	TRBV5-1	TRBJ1-6	11	TGCGCCAGCAGCGCGGGGGGGCCCCTCCACTTT	CASSAGGPLHF
TRBD2	TRBV5-8	TRBJ2-3	16	TGTGCCAGCAGCCCCGTCGCGGGGGGGGTAACAGATACGCAGTATTTT	CASSPVAGGVTDTQYF
-	TRBV14	TRBJ1-5	13	TGTGCCAGCAGCCAAGATATGGCTTCGCCCCAGCATTTT	CASSQDMASPQHF
-	TRBV7-2	TRBJ2-7	15	TGTGCCAGCAGCTTAGAGGCCCAGCGGGCCTACGAGCAGTACTTC	CASSLEAQRAYEQYF
TRBD2	TRBV27	TRBJ2-7	13	TGTGCCAGCAGGGGACTAGCCCCCTACGAGCAGTACTTC	CASRGLAPYEQYF
-	TRBV9	TRBJ1-2	14	TGTGCCAGCAGCGTAGCTGACGGGACCTATGGCTACACCTTC	CASSVADGTYGYTF
-	TRBV3-1/TRBV3-2	TRBJ1-5	14	TGTGCCAGCAGCCAAGCGGTAGGGCTGAAGCCCCAGCATTTT	CASSQAVGLKPQHF
-	TRBV29-1	TRBJ1-4	14	TGCAGCGTTGTTGGGGACACAGCTAATGAAAAACTGTTTTTT	CSVVGDTANEKLFF
-	TRBV7-2	TRBJ1-6	19	TGTGCCAGCAGCCCCCGATCGGGGGCGCCGTCTTTAGGTTGGGGATCCCTCCACTTT	CASSPRSGAPSLGWGSLHF
-	TRBV20-1	TRBJ2-3	11	TGCAGTGCTGCCTCTTCGGGAGCGCAGTATTTT	CSAASSGAQYF